These T cell receptor beta chains were read from a single sample in a study of cytomegalovirus exposure and HLA in healthy donors. The protocol was immunoSEQ multiplex PCR, while the TCRdb copy is restricted to in-frame clones and leaves out a portion. Of approximately 290,000 clones detected, 80% appear once; the ten largest clones hold roughly 0.3%. Sequenced input: PBMCs. The source is a girl aged 2-10 years in good health and CMV-seronegative. CDR3s include the opening cysteine and the closing phenylalanine or tryptophan.

v_gene	j_gene	len	CDR3aa
TRBV27	TRBJ2-7	14	CASSLGPDPYEQYF
TRBV7-9	TRBJ1-1	12	CSSSLGVTEAFF
TRBV5-5	TRBJ2-7	16	CASSLDWTSNSYEQYF
TRBV30	TRBJ2-3	14	CAWNLGQSTDTQYF
TRBV7-8	TRBJ1-2	19	CASSLASGRGPLIGYGYTF
TRBV10-2	TRBJ2-1	13	CASSESFSGEQFF
TRBV6-6	TRBJ1-4	15	CASSYSREGNEKLFF
TRBV6-1	TRBJ2-1	18	CASSEVGGLAVSYNEQFF
TRBV16	TRBJ1-2	15	CASSRGRGPNYGYTF
TRBV30	TRBJ2-7	14	CATNRDRSSYEQYF
TRBV4-1	TRBJ1-3	17	CASSQVGAQKGGNTIYF
TRBV5-1	TRBJ1-1	13	CASSLAGGREAFF
TRBV15	TRBJ1-2	16	CATSRDLAGGNYGYTF
TRBV19	TRBJ1-1	13	CASSGTLNTEAFF
TRBV28	TRBJ1-5	14	CASSGTGSGQPQHF
TRBV5-5	TRBJ2-1	12	CASRSWFNEQFF
TRBV10-3	TRBJ2-1	13	CAIRFRSYNEQFF
TRBV5-5	TRBJ1-5	14	CASSRSGGNQPQHF
TRBV9	TRBJ2-1	15	CASSALERDYNEQFF
TRBV5-1	TRBJ2-7	17	CASSRLAGTIPSYEQYF
TRBV29-1	TRBJ2-7	14	CSVGGGTSGYEQYF
TRBV29-1	TRBJ1-2	13	CSVQGGANYGYTF
TRBV6-6	TRBJ1-2	13	CASSEGRQGGYTF
TRBV7-9	TRBJ2-3	17	CASSFWDRTSGRYTQYF
TRBV13	TRBJ2-3	12	CASSFSGDTQYF
TRBV29-1	TRBJ2-5	15	CSVEDLARGGSSQYF
TRBV5-5	TRBJ2-2	18	CASSSNPGQGLYTGELFF
TRBV7-3	TRBJ2-5	15	CASSRTSGPQETQYF
TRBV10-3	TRBJ2-7	15	CAISGPRSFAYEQYF
TRBV4-2	TRBJ2-1	15	CASSQDRGLINEQFF
TRBV27	TRBJ2-1	15	CASSLLGGVYNEQFF
TRBV19	TRBJ1-1	14	CASTAEGGLPEAFF
TRBV7-3	TRBJ2-3	15	CASSLGQSHPDTQYF
TRBV14	NA	15	CASSQVERGPYEQYF
TRBV6-1	TRBJ1-1	15	CASSDWHRGFTEAFF
TRBV7-9	TRBJ1-4	15	CASSLFTANNEKLFF
TRBV7-9	TRBJ1-6	15	CASSLVLTGGSPLHF
TRBV6-6	TRBJ1-5	16	CASSYYPSYSNQPQHF
TRBV28	TRBJ1-5	14	CASSLGRGNQPQHF
TRBV19	TRBJ1-5	16	CASSVRNVMAVQPQHF
TRBV27	TRBJ1-1	15	CASRRDQRGNTEAFF
TRBV6-5	TRBJ2-3	14	CASSSTGDRDTQYF
TRBV7-9	TRBJ1-2	16	CASSHTGTGVNYGYTF
TRBV5-4	TRBJ2-1	16	CASSRHGGPAYNEQFF
TRBV29-1	TRBJ2-3	13	CSETGGGSDTQYF
TRBV6-1	TRBJ2-7	14	CASGPLAGTYEQYF
TRBV7-7	TRBJ2-2	15	CASRPRTGDTGELFF
TRBV7-9	TRBJ1-1	12	CASSSQGAEAFF
TRBV19	TRBJ2-7	13	CASSVGQFYEQYF
TRBV10-3	TRBJ2-7	12	CAISESTYEQYF
TRBV7-9	TRBJ2-3	13	CATLGTISDTQYF
TRBV4-1	TRBJ1-1	14	CASRRGPLSTEAFF
TRBV7-9	TRBJ2-1	14	CASSLGNSGDEQFF
TRBV12-5	TRBJ2-5	14	CASGGQGAGETQYF
TRBV6-4	TRBJ1-6	11	CASRRNSPLHF
TRBV12-1	TRBJ1-5	17	CASSLTQGAESNQPQHF
TRBV9	TRBJ1-3	13	CASSDLTENTIYF
TRBV18	TRBJ1-4	17	CASSRNFPGQGGEKLFF
TRBV7-2	TRBJ1-1	16	CASSLRGGSWNTEAFF